One sample yielded the 13 T cell receptor beta chains listed below, sequenced in a study of shared clonotypes between healthy human individuals. Profiling relied on immunoSEQ multiplex PCR, and the TCRdb table lists in-frame clones only, not all of them. The profile shows over a million clones, around 74% of them singletons. Source material: memory CD4+ T cells sorted from blood. Subset given: CD45RA-negative fraction. The origin of the receptors is a man between 18 and 35 years old in good health.

The gene calls are TRBV19 and TRBJ1-5, with a weak D call TRBD1 (6 bases). Germline assignment: CDR1 LNHDA and CDR2 SQIVND (reference sequence). This CDR3 is 15 amino acids long. The V and J ends lost 4 bases and 11 bases respectively, with 21 bases between them. For the CDR3, the DNA is TGTGCCAGTAGTACCCCCCTTGGGGGCGGCCGGGCCCAGCATTTT. This gives the protein CASSTPLGGGRAQHF.

The chain has TRBV19 and TRBJ1-1; 7 positions agree with TRBD1. CDR3 length equals 15 residues. V lost 10 bases, J lost 3 bases, and 14 bases stayed unmatched. The V gene's germline CDR1 is LNHDA and CDR2 SQIVND (reference sequence). The DNA for the CDR3 is TGTGCCACCATACGGGGGACAGACGGGGACACTGAAGCTTTCTTT. Translating gives CATIRGTDGDTEAFF.

J is TRBJ2-5 and V is TRBV14; 10 bases fit TRBD2. Per germline, CDR1 SGHDN and CDR2 FVKESK. V shed 1 base and J 4 bases; nucleotides not matched to a gene: 3. The CDR3 runs to 15 residues. CDR3 in amino acids: CASSQVGLARETQYF. DNA of the CDR3: TGTGCCAGCAGCCAAGTGGGACTAGCGAGAGAGACCCAGTACTTC. The complete variable domain, with remaining parts taken from reference TRBV14 and TRBJ2-5, reads EAGVTQFPSHSVIEKGQTVTLRCDPISGHDNLYWYRRVMGKEIKFLLHFVKESKQDESGMPNNRFLAERTGGTYSTLKVQPAELEDSGVYFCASSQVGLARETQYFGPGTRLLVL.

The V call is TRBV30, the J call TRBJ1-2; D is unresolved. The CDR3 sequence is 17 residues long. Germline CDR1 reads GTSNPN; CDR2 reads SVGIG (reference sequence). Between the trimmed V and J ends, which lost 1 base and 6 bases, there was a span of 24 bases. CDR3 in amino acids: CAWSEGWDNKGRDGYTF. The CDR3 DNA sequence: TGTGCCTGGAGTGAAGGCTGGGATAACAAGGGTCGAGATGGCTACACCTTC.

The gene calls are TRBV6-5 and TRBJ2-5, with 7 nucleotides matching TRBD2. The V segment lost 7 bases and the J segment 2 bases; nucleotides outside the gene matches: 4. The CDR3 runs 13 residues. Germline values: CDR1 MNHEY, CDR2 SVGAGI. For the CDR3, the DNA is TGTGCCAGCATGAGGACTAGACAAGAGACCCAGTACTTC. Residues: CASMRTRQETQYF.

A note on this clone: Other DNA sequences from this sample encode an identical CDR3 as well. This chain joins TRBV20-1 and TRBJ2-3; D is unclear. Germline CDR1 reads DFQATT; CDR2 reads SNEGSKA (reference sequence). The CDR3 spans 10 residues. The V end lost 4 bases, the J end lost 3 bases, and 2 bases lay between the germline ends. The CDR3 loop is CSATTDTQYF. Written as DNA, the CDR3 is TGCAGTGCTACTACAGATACGCAGTATTTT.

The DNA for the CDR3 is TGTGCCAGCAGTGAAGAAAGACAGGGGACTTTCCTAGGCTACACCTTC. It specifies CASSEERQGTFLGYTF. This chain connects TRBV6-1 to TRBJ1-2; 8 bases fit TRBD1. CDR1 and CDR2 (germline): MNHNS, SASEGT. V shed 1 base and J 8 bases; nucleotides not matched to a gene: 12. The CDR3 loop spans 16 amino acids.

The chain carries TRBV10-3 and TRBJ2-6, with a tentative D call TRBD1 (5 bases). Germline assignment: CDR1 ENHRY and CDR2 SYGVKD. V was clipped by 7 bases and J by 0 bases, with 13 bases between them. There are 16 residues in the CDR3. This chain's CDR3 is CAINPGSSSGANVLTF. The CDR3 bases are TGTGCCATCAATCCAGGGTCAAGCTCTGGGGCCAACGTCCTGACTTTC.

Of note for this clone: The same CDR3 also results from other DNA sequences found in this sample. This sequence joins TRBV11-2 and TRBJ2-5, with D tentatively TRBD1 (5 bases). Trimming took 1 base from V and 4 from J, leaving 10 bases between them. The CDR3 spans 14 residues. CDR1 and CDR2 from the germline V gene are SGHAT and FQNNGV. CDR3 amino acids: CASSLGTSGETQYF. The CDR3 DNA is TGTGCCAGCAGCTTAGGGACATCCGGAGAGACCCAGTACTTC.

A few counts support this clone. V gene TRBV7-6 combines with J gene TRBJ1-1, with unresolved D. With 6 bases removed from V and 0 bases from J, the gap between germline ends came to 8 bases. This CDR3 has 13 residues. Germline values: CDR1 SGHVS, CDR2 FNYEAQ. The CDR3 DNA follows: TGTGCCAGCAGTAAGGGTATGAACACTGAAGCTTTCTTT. Its translation is CASSKGMNTEAFF.

This clone turned up a few times. The identical CDR3 is also encoded by other nucleotide sequences in the sample. The chain has TRBV28 and TRBJ1-6; D possibly corresponds to TRBD1 (5 bases). The CDR3 runs 14 residues. Germline V gene sequence: CDR1 MDHEN, CDR2 SYDVKM. Trimming pared 5 bases from V and 5 bases from J, leaving 10 bases between. CDR3 loop: CASSPSGNNSPLHF. The CDR3 DNA reads as TGTGCCAGCAGTCCCTCAGGGAATAATTCACCCCTCCACTTT.

The V call is TRBV5-5, the J call TRBJ2-1; D assignment may be TRBD1 or TRBD2 (6 bases each). Trimming removed 3 bases from V and 10 bases from J, with 11 bases in between. This CDR3 spans 12 amino acids. Germline CDR1 reads SGHKS; CDR2 reads YYEKEE (reference sequence). The CDR3 DNA sequence: TGTGCCAGCAGCTCGGGCGGGACAGAGCAGTTCTTC. It translates to CASSSGGTEQFF.

CDR3 region: CASGFARGNEQFF. The DNA of the CDR3 is TGTGCCAGCGGGTTTGCGAGGGGCAATGAGCAGTTCTTC. The chain recombines TRBV7-2 with TRBJ2-1; the D gene could be TRBD1 or TRBD2 (5 bases each). The V gene's germline CDR1 is SGHTA and CDR2 FQGNSA. CDR3 length equals 13 residues. V was trimmed by 8 bases and J by 6 bases, leaving 14 bases between them.